These T cell receptor beta chains were read from a single sample in a study of T-cell reconstitution after alpha-beta-depleted transplantation in children. TCRdb analysed the PCR reads with MiXCR anew, one entry per CDR3 protein. The table lists fewer than 700,000 distinct CDR3 sequences, 23% of them singletons. The sample was PBMCs, mostly from graft donor cells, taken 360 days after TCRalphabeta/CD19-depleted stem cell transplant. These receptors originate from a boy in the first two years of life who had a stem cell transplant for acute myeloid leukemia, so the T cells may come from the graft donor. Both conserved end residues are part of each CDR3. D genes are given only for firm matches. Size values are once, few and many counts, or a class for expanded clones, and some rows have none.

J: TRBJ2-1
D: NA
size: many
V: TRBV20-1
CDR3: CSAQGRYNEQFF
DNA: TGCAGTGCTCAAGGGAGGTACAATGAGCAGTTCTTC

J: TRBJ2-2
D: TRBD2
size: NA
V: TRBV11-3
CDR3: CASSSLTSGTNTGELFF
DNA: TGTGCCAGCAGCTCTTTGACTAGCGGGACGAACACCGGGGAGCTGTTTTTT

J: TRBJ1-5
D: NA
size: many
V: TRBV20-1
CDR3: CSARDGAVQPQHF
DNA: TGCAGTGCTAGAGATGGGGCAGTACAGCCCCAGCATTTT

J: TRBJ1-5
D: NA
size: NA
V: TRBV7-2
CDR3: CASSSSGPDQPQHF
DNA: TGTGCCAGCAGCTCGTCCGGACCTGATCAGCCCCAGCATTTT

J: TRBJ1-5
D: NA
size: few
V: TRBV7-9
CDR3: CASSLGPGHQPQHF
DNA: TGTGCCAGCAGCTTAGGGCCAGGGCATCAGCCCCAGCATTTT

J: TRBJ2-3
D: NA
size: NA
V: TRBV29-1
CDR3: CSVHGLSTDTQYF
DNA: TGCAGCGTTCACGGTCTAAGCACAGATACGCAGTATTTT

J: TRBJ2-7
D: NA
size: few
V: TRBV9
CDR3: CASSVGLAFYEQYF
DNA: TGTGCCAGCAGCGTAGGGCTAGCGTTCTACGAGCAGTACTTC

J: TRBJ2-3
D: TRBD2
size: NA
V: TRBV12-3/TRBV12-4
CDR3: CASSFHSGGADTQYF
DNA: TGTGCCAGCAGTTTTCATAGCGGGGGGGCAGATACGCAGTATTTT

J: TRBJ2-1
D: TRBD2
size: NA
V: TRBV6-1
CDR3: CASSHSGGTYNEQFF
DNA: TGTGCCAGCAGCCATAGCGGGGGGACCTACAATGAGCAGTTCTTC

J: TRBJ2-2
D: NA
size: few
V: TRBV28
CDR3: CASSLLRAYSYGELFF
DNA: TGTGCCAGCAGTTTACTCCGGGCCTACAGTTACGGGGAGCTGTTTTTT

J: TRBJ2-5
D: TRBD1
size: NA
V: TRBV12-3/TRBV12-4
CDR3: CASRASGVTRDRTQYF
DNA: TGTGCCAGCAGAGCCTCCGGGGTCACCCGGGACAGGACCCAGTACTTC

J: TRBJ2-2
D: NA
size: NA
V: TRBV12-3/TRBV12-4
CDR3: CASSFETNGGTGELFF
DNA: TGTGCCAGCAGTTTCGAGACGAACGGGGGCACCGGGGAGCTGTTTTTT

J: TRBJ1-5
D: TRBD1
size: NA
V: TRBV20-1
CDR3: CSAGLQGRGNQPQHF
DNA: TGCAGTGCTGGGCTACAGGGGAGGGGCAATCAGCCCCAGCATTTT

J: TRBJ2-3
D: NA
size: NA
V: TRBV28
CDR3: CASSLSLGRTDTQYF
DNA: TGTGCCAGCAGTTTATCTCTAGGCAGGACAGATACGCAGTATTTT

J: TRBJ1-2
D: NA
size: many
V: TRBV5-1
CDR3: CASSSPDSIYGYTF
DNA: TGCGCCAGCAGCAGCCCAGACAGCATCTATGGCTACACCTTC

J: TRBJ2-1
D: NA
size: NA
V: TRBV4-2
CDR3: CASTQGALPNEQFF
DNA: TGTGCCAGCACCCAGGGAGCCCTTCCTAATGAGCAGTTCTTC

J: TRBJ2-4
D: NA
size: NA
V: TRBV20-1
CDR3: CSARGPLNNIQYF
DNA: TGCAGTGCTAGGGGGCCCCTGAATAACATTCAGTACTTC

J: TRBJ2-1
D: NA
size: few
V: TRBV11-2
CDR3: CASSLDGLVDNEQFF
DNA: TGTGCCAGCAGCTTAGATGGCCTAGTCGACAATGAGCAGTTCTTC

J: TRBJ2-1
D: TRBD2
size: NA
V: TRBV4-1
CDR3: CASSRSRAVLAGEGDYNEQFF
DNA: TGCGCCAGCAGCCGATCACGGGCCGTCCTAGCGGGGGAGGGGGACTACAATGAGCAGTTCTTC

J: TRBJ2-1
D: NA
size: NA
V: TRBV3-1
CDR3: CASSPAHGSGGYNEQFF
DNA: TGTGCCAGCAGCCCCGCTCACGGTTCAGGCGGCTACAATGAGCAGTTCTTC

J: TRBJ2-5
D: NA
size: few
V: TRBV6-1
CDR3: CASSGADQETQYF
DNA: TGTGCCAGCAGTGGGGCGGACCAAGAGACCCAGTACTTC

J: TRBJ1-4
D: NA
size: NA
V: TRBV10-3
CDR3: CAIVGPVSTNEKLFF
DNA: TGTGCCATCGTGGGACCGGTATCAACTAATGAAAAACTGTTTTTT

J: TRBJ1-5
D: TRBD1
size: few
V: TRBV24-1
CDR3: CATAGQEVGQPQHF
DNA: TGTGCCACCGCGGGACAGGAGGTCGGTCAGCCCCAGCATTTT

J: TRBJ2-5
D: NA
size: NA
V: TRBV28
CDR3: CASSLPSVRVQETQYF
DNA: TGTGCCAGCAGTTTACCCTCCGTAAGGGTACAAGAGACCCAGTACTTC

J: TRBJ1-4
D: NA
size: many
V: TRBV20-1
CDR3: CSATGWTNEKLFF
DNA: TGCAGTGCTACAGGGTGGACTAATGAAAAACTGTTTTTT

J: TRBJ2-5
D: NA
size: many
V: TRBV7-6
CDR3: CASSPTGQGQQETQYF
DNA: TGTGCCAGCAGCCCAACAGGACAAGGACAGCAAGAGACCCAGTACTTC

J: TRBJ2-5
D: NA
size: NA
V: TRBV6-1
CDR3: CASSEFPQASRPTQYF
DNA: TGTGCCAGCAGTGAATTTCCACAGGCTTCCCGTCCGACCCAGTACTTC

J: TRBJ2-5
D: NA
size: NA
V: TRBV7-3
CDR3: CASSRSGAGIETQYF
DNA: TGTGCCAGCAGCCGGAGTGGTGCGGGGATAGAGACCCAGTACTTC

J: TRBJ2-3
D: TRBD1
size: NA
V: TRBV24-1
CDR3: CATRQGSWADTQYF
DNA: TGTGCCACCCGACAGGGGAGTTGGGCAGATACGCAGTATTTT

J: TRBJ2-3
D: NA
size: NA
V: TRBV4-3
CDR3: CASSLIAGPTDTQYF
DNA: TGCGCCAGCAGCCTAATCGCGGGTCCGACAGATACGCAGTATTTT

J: TRBJ2-1
D: NA
size: NA
V: TRBV21-1
CDR3: CASSKGGGRSYNEQFF
DNA: TGTGCCAGCAGCAAAGGAGGGGGCAGGTCCTACAATGAGCAGTTCTTC

J: TRBJ2-3
D: NA
size: many
V: TRBV11-2
CDR3: CASSLVEKDRGAQYF
DNA: TGTGCCAGCAGCTTAGTAGAGAAGGACCGGGGAGCGCAGTATTTT

J: TRBJ2-1
D: TRBD2
size: many
V: TRBV6-1
CDR3: CASSETSGPGWNEQFF
DNA: TGTGCCAGCAGTGAGACTAGCGGCCCCGGGTGGAATGAGCAGTTCTTC

J: TRBJ2-7
D: NA
size: few
V: TRBV12-3/TRBV12-4
CDR3: CASSLASQGTYEQYF
DNA: TGTGCCAGCAGTTTAGCTTCACAGGGAACTTACGAGCAGTACTTC

J: TRBJ2-3
D: NA
size: NA
V: TRBV19
CDR3: CASSIRGGSGDTQYF
DNA: TGTGCCAGTAGTATCCGCGGGGGCTCCGGAGATACGCAGTATTTT

J: TRBJ2-1
D: TRBD2
size: NA
V: TRBV7-2
CDR3: CASSFGGGPSYNEQFF
DNA: TGTGCCAGCAGCTTTGGGGGGGGTCCGTCCTACAATGAGCAGTTCTTC

J: TRBJ2-7
D: NA
size: NA
V: TRBV6-2/TRBV6-3
CDR3: CASSYVGFEQYF
DNA: TGTGCCAGCAGTTACGTGGGTTTCGAGCAGTACTTC

J: TRBJ1-5
D: NA
size: NA
V: TRBV20-1
CDR3: CSAGGGGVSNQPQHF
DNA: TGCAGTGCTGGTGGAGGGGGAGTAAGCAATCAGCCCCAGCATTTT

J: TRBJ1-1
D: NA
size: NA
V: TRBV11-3
CDR3: CASSQLQGPYTEAFF
DNA: TGTGCCAGCAGTCAGCTACAGGGCCCCTACACTGAAGCTTTCTTT